Presented here are 20 T cell receptor beta chains from one specimen sequenced in a study of OX40 agonist ivuxolimab in advanced cancers. Method: immunoSEQ multiplex PCR; TCRdb's copy keeps in-frame clones and lacks some. Altogether tens of thousands of clones are present, less than 85% being singletons, with the ten largest covering roughly an eighth. The sequences come from CD4+ or CD8+ T cells sorted from blood, collected in a trial of the OX40 agonist ivuxolimab. Receptor source: an adult with an advanced solid tumor such as melanoma, head and neck, liver or kidney cancer.

This chain joins TRBV6-1 and TRBJ1-5; 7 nucleotides align to TRBD1. The germline gives CDR1 MNHNS, CDR2 SASEGT. The CDR3 consists of 13 residues. After removal of 5 bases from V and 7 bases from J, the junction contained 5 bases not matched to a gene. DNA of the CDR3: TGTGCCAGCAGTCCTCAGGGGGGACAGCCCCAGCATTTT. Protein: CASSPQGGQPQHF.

V is TRBV27 and J is TRBJ2-1; 11 bases map to TRBD2. With V trimmed by 5 bases and J by 11 bases, 11 bases remained unmatched. Germline loops: CDR1 MNHEY, CDR2 SMNVEV (reference sequence). This CDR3 contains 15 residues. CDR3 coding DNA: TGTGCCAGCAGTATCACCGGGACTAGCGGTCGTAAGCAGTTCTTC. This encodes CASSITGTSGRKQFF.

The V gene is TRBV29-1, the J gene TRBJ2-7; 8 bases match TRBD1. V trimming: 7 bases; J trimming: 6 bases; junction bases outside the gene matches: 11. The CDR3 loop spans 13 amino acids. CDR1 and CDR2 from the germline V gene are SQVTM and ANQGSEA. The CDR3 sequence: CSANQGALGEQYF. CDR3 DNA: TGCAGCGCTAACCAGGGGGCCCTGGGCGAGCAGTACTTC.

The chain is built from TRBV5-4 and TRBJ2-2; TRBD2 matches 13 bases. The CDR3 runs to 17 residues. Trimming cost V 6 bases and J 7 bases; bases outside gene matches: 12. CDR1 is SGHNT, CDR2 YYREEE, per germline (reference sequence). The CDR3 loop is CASISGPRTSGSGELFF. CDR3 nucleotides: TGTGCCAGCATTTCGGGACCCAGGACTAGCGGGAGCGGGGAGCTGTTTTTT.

The chain uses TRBV6-1 and TRBJ1-4, with unresolved D. Trimming took 1 base from V and 0 from J, leaving 12 bases between them. The CDR3 covers 17 residues. Germline CDR1 is MNHNS and CDR2 is SASEGT. In DNA form, the CDR3 reads TGTGCCAGCAGTGAAGGAGGCTTTCAACCAACTAATGAAAAACTGTTTTTT. This gives the protein CASSEGGFQPTNEKLFF.

The gene calls are TRBV19 and TRBJ2-7; D call uncertain. Germline V CDR1 and CDR2: LNHDA, SQIVND (reference sequence). The CDR3 spans 15 residues. V lost 4 bases and J 6 bases, leaving 19 bases between the germline ends. The CDR3 protein is CASSTPVGPSREQYF. In DNA, the CDR3 is TGTGCCAGTAGTACCCCAGTCGGTCCAAGTCGCGAGCAGTACTTC. The full variable domain, its missing parts supplied by reference TRBV19 and TRBJ2-7, is DGGITQSPKYLFRKEGQNVTLSCEQNLNHDAMYWYRQDPGQGLRLIYYSQIVNDFQKGDIAEGYSVSREKKESFPLTVTSAQKNPTAFYLCASSTPVGPSREQYFGPGTRLTVT.

The chain recombines TRBV7-9 with TRBJ2-7; TRBD2 aligns across 8 bases. Germline trimming cut 5 bases from V and 4 bases from J; bases unmatched to any gene: 10. The CDR3 runs to 15 residues. CDR1 is SEHNR, CDR2 FQNEAQ, per germline (reference sequence). The CDR3 coding sequence is TGTGCCAGCAGCACCCGTCGGGAGGGCCGGTACGAGCAGTACTTC. Amino acid sequence: CASSTRREGRYEQYF.

The genes are TRBV4-1 and TRBJ2-1; 9 bases line up with TRBD1. CDR3 size: 16 residues. CDR1 and CDR2 from the germline V gene are MGHRA and YSYEKL. Trimming removed 3 bases from V and 4 bases from J; junction bases left unmatched: 7. CDR3 sequence (DNA): TGCGCCAGCAGCCAGGGACAGGGAGGGCCTTACAATGAGCAGTTCTTC. Amino acids: CASSQGQGGPYNEQFF.

Only one count was recorded for this clone. This rearrangement joins TRBV12-5 to TRBJ1-1; perhaps TRBD1 as D (6 bases). The CDR3 runs 13 residues. Germline lookup yields CDR1 LGHNT and CDR2 FRNRAP. V lost 6 bases and J 5 bases, leaving 13 bases between the germline ends. The CDR3, as DNA: TGTGCTAGTGGCCTAGGGGGGTTTACTGAAGCTTTCTTT. It codes for CASGLGGFTEAFF.

This clone showed up just a few times. The chain links TRBV6-6 to TRBJ1-5; D is undetermined. V was clipped by 7 bases and J by 6 bases, with 13 bases between them. Germline CDR1 is MNHNY and CDR2 is SVGAGI (reference sequence). The CDR3 extends over 13 amino acids. Written as DNA, the CDR3 is TGTGCCAGCATCCCTACAGCGGCTCAGCCCCAGCATTTT. Translation gives CASIPTAAQPQHF.

The gene calls are TRBV7-7 and TRBJ2-5, with TRBD2 matching over 7 bases. The CDR3 runs 15 residues. V gave up 5 bases and J gave up 3 bases; unmatched junction bases: 9. Looked up from germline, CDR1 is SSHAT and CDR2 is FNYEAQ (reference sequence). In nucleotides, the CDR3 is TGTGCCAGCAGCGCCTTGGGGGGGACCAAAGAGACCCAGTACTTC. Translating gives CASSALGGTKETQYF.

The V gene is TRBV19, the J gene TRBJ2-2, with 9 bases aligning to TRBD2. After removal of 3 bases from V and 6 bases from J, the junction contained 5 bases not matched to a gene. The germline gives CDR1 LNHDA, CDR2 SQIVND (reference sequence). The CDR3 sequence is 15 residues long. The CDR3 sequence is CASSIRREGSGELFF. The CDR3 DNA sequence: TGTGCCAGTAGTATTCGGCGGGAGGGTTCCGGGGAGCTGTTTTTT.

This clone appeared a few times. The gene calls are TRBV4-1 and TRBJ2-4; possibly TRBD1 for D (5 bases). CDR3 size: 15 residues. V lost 4 bases to trimming and J lost 5 bases, with 15 bases between them. Germline V gene data show CDR1 as MGHRA and CDR2 as YSYEKL. CDR3 nucleotide sequence: TGCGCCAGCAGCCTTCTGCCCCAGGGTCAAAACATTCAGTACTTC. It codes for CASSLLPQGQNIQYF.

Relative to its sample, this clone is medium-sized. The CDR3 DNA is TGTGCCAGCTCACCAAGACACGTATTAAACACTGAAGCTTTCTTT. This gives the protein CASSPRHVLNTEAFF. V gene TRBV18 combines with J gene TRBJ1-1, with D uncertain. The CDR3 is made up of 15 amino acids. V lost 2 bases and J 2 bases, leaving 12 bases between the germline ends. Germline lookup yields CDR1 KGHSH and CDR2 LQKENI.

The rearrangement joins TRBV5-1 to TRBJ2-1, with 16 bases matching TRBD2. V lost 1 base, J lost 7 bases, and 11 bases stayed unmatched. The CDR3 contains 19 residues. Germline V gene sequence: CDR1 SGHRS, CDR2 YFSETQ. The CDR3 region has the DNA TGCGCCAGCAGCTTGTTAGGGACTAGCGGGAGGGCGGGCAGGAATGAGCAGTTCTTC. Its protein product is CASSLLGTSGRAGRNEQFF.

CDR3 in amino acids: CASSQPRSRDQETQYF. The CDR3 bases are TGTGCCAGCAGCCAACCCAGGTCGCGGGACCAAGAGACCCAGTACTTC. This sequence joins TRBV14 and TRBJ2-5; tentative D call: TRBD2 (5 bases). The germline V and J ends were trimmed by 2 bases and 0 bases, with 13 bases remaining between them. This CDR3 has 16 residues. Per germline, CDR1 SGHDN and CDR2 FVKESK.

This chain joins TRBV5-1 and TRBJ1-5, with D possibly matching TRBD1 (6 bases). CDR1 SGHRS and CDR2 YFSETQ come from the germline V gene. The CDR3 is 13 amino acids. Trimming took off 5 bases at V and 3 bases at J, with 9 bases between the two ends. The CDR3 nucleotides read TGCGCCAGCAGGGACAGCCCCAATCAGCCCCAGCATTTT. This translates into CASRDSPNQPQHF.

The chain links TRBV19 to TRBJ1-2; D possibly corresponds to TRBD1 (5 bases). V lost 4 bases, J lost 1 base, and 13 bases lay in between. In germline, CDR1 is LNHDA, CDR2 SQIVND (reference sequence). The CDR3 has 15 residues. CDR3 in amino acids: CASSSWDGHNYGYTF. The DNA of the CDR3 is TGTGCCAGTAGTAGTTGGGACGGGCATAACTATGGCTACACCTTC. Full variable domain (remainder filled in from reference TRBV19 and TRBJ1-2): DGGITQSPKYLFRKEGQNVTLSCEQNLNHDAMYWYRQDPGQGLRLIYYSQIVNDFQKGDIAEGYSVSREKKESFPLTVTSAQKNPTAFYLCASSSWDGHNYGYTFGSGTRLTVV.

This clone was detected once. The rearrangement joins TRBV29-1 to TRBJ1-2; no firm D call. This CDR3 has 15 amino acids. The germline CDR1 and CDR2 sequences are SQVTM and ANQGSEA. The V end was cut by 5 bases, the J end by 3 bases, with 19 bases between. The CDR3 here is CSVPNGAGGDYGYTF. The CDR3 bases are TGCAGCGTTCCGAACGGCGCGGGTGGGGACTATGGCTACACCTTC.

The V call is TRBV19, the J call TRBJ1-5, with D perhaps TRBD1 (6 bases). Trimming left V 1 base short and J 1 base short, with 14 bases between. CDR3 size: 17 residues. The V gene's germline CDR1 is LNHDA and CDR2 SQIVND (reference sequence). In DNA form, the CDR3 reads TGTGCCAGTAGTATAGCTGGGACACCTGGAAGCAATCAGCCCCAGCATTTT. Translation: CASSIAGTPGSNQPQHF.